This T cell receptor (beta chain) was observed in a study of OX40 agonist ivuxolimab in advanced cancers. TCRdb keeps only in-frame clones here, not all; method: immunoSEQ multiplex PCR. The repertoire holds 78,000 or so clones, with roughly 86% as singletons. Sequenced material: CD4+ or CD8+ T cells sorted from blood, taken in a trial of the OX40 agonist ivuxolimab. The origin of this receptor is an adult with an advanced solid tumor such as melanoma, head and neck, liver or kidney cancer.

CDR3 sequence (DNA): TGTGCCAGCAGATGGACAGCGAATCAGCCCCAGCATTTT. Translating it yields CASRWTANQPQHF. This rearrangement joins TRBV27 to TRBJ1-5, with D possibly TRBD1 on 6 matching bases. Germline CDR1 is MNHEY and CDR2 is SMNVEV (reference sequence). CDR3 length equals 13 residues. The ends were cut back, 6 bases at V and 4 bases at J, with 10 bases in the middle.